This section outlines one T cell receptor (beta chain) sequence together with its context. The data are from a study of blood T cell repertoires in COVID-19. The repertoire was sequenced with immunoSEQ multiplex PCR; TCRdb's copy has only in-frame clones and lacks some. The top ten hold roughly 8.2% of the sample, which has 200,000 to 250,000 clones, about 81% seen once. Deletions cut 1 base from V and 5 bases from J, with 5 bases between. Germline CDR1 reads SGHVS; CDR2 reads FNYEAQ. This CDR3 has 13 amino acids. The V gene is TRBV7-6, the J gene TRBJ1-4, with D unresolved. The sequenced sample consisted of peripheral blood. The clonotype originates from a woman aged 80 or older with COVID-19, enrolled during active disease. The CDR3 DNA sequence: TGTGCCAGCAGCTTAGGGCCGAATGAAAAACTGTTTTTT. Its protein product is CASSLGPNEKLFF. Full variable domain (missing parts from reference TRBV7-6 and TRBJ1-4): GAGVSQSPRYKVTKRGQDVALRCDPISGHVSLYWYRQALGQGPEFLTYFNYEAQQDKSGLPNDRFSAERPEGSISTLTIQRTEQRDSAMYRCASSLGPNEKLFFGSGTQLSVL.